This TCR beta chain was captured by sequencing in a study of spatial heterogeneity in lung cancer. Findings and caveats of the study: Ubiquitous expanded tumor TCRs appeared in blood more at resection than follow-up.

TCRdb analysed the 5' RACE reads with MiXCR anew, one entry per CDR3 protein. The sample yields 30,000 to 40,000 distinct CDR3 sequences, more than 4.5% seen once. Worth noting for this clonotype: Its antigen is unidentified.

Time point noted: sample taken at primary tumor resection. The donors were 65 to 85 patients with non-small cell lung cancer that was early-stage and untreated. The input material, whole RNA from tumor, nontumor lung or frozen PBMC, was sequenced unsorted. There are 14 residues in the CDR3. Per the germline V gene, CDR1 is LNHNV and CDR2 is YYDKDF (reference sequence). V lost 5 bases and J lost 7, with 15 bases in between. The specimen comprised PBMCs, sampled at surgery. J is TRBJ2-1 and V is TRBV15, with D possibly TRBD1 on 5 matching bases. The receptor was derived from a female donor with early-stage non-small cell lung cancer. The CDR3 DNA reads as TGTGCCACCAGCGGGAAGACAGTCCGTAATGAGCAGTTCTTC. Its protein product is CATSGKTVRNEQFF.